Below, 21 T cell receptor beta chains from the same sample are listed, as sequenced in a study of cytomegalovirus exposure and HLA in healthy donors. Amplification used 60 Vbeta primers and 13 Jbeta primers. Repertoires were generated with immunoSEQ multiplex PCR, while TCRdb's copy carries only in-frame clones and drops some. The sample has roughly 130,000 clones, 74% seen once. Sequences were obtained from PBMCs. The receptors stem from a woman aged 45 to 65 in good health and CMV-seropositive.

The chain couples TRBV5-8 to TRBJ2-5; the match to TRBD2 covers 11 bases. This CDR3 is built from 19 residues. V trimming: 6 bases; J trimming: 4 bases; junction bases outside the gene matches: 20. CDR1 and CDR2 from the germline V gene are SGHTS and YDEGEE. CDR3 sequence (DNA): TGTGCCAGCACCCCGGAGAGGGGAACTAGCGGGGGAAGAGGAGAGACCCAGTACTTC. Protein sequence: CASTPERGTSGGRGETQYF. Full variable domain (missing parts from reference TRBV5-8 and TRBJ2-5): EAGVTQSPTHLIKTRGQQATLRCSPISGHTSVYWYQQALGLGLQFLLWYDEGEERNRGNFPPRFSGRQFPNYSSELNVNALELEDSALYLCASTPERGTSGGRGETQYFGPGTRLLVL.

CDR3 loop: CASSPLGMLGTSSSYEQYF. CDR3 DNA: TGCGCCAGCAGTCCCTTAGGAATGCTGGGGACATCGAGTTCCTACGAGCAGTACTTC. The rearrangement links TRBV5-1 to TRBJ2-7; D might be TRBD1 (6 bases). This CDR3 spans 19 amino acids. CDR1 and CDR2 (germline): SGHRS, YFSETQ. Trimming took off 5 bases at V and 1 base at J, with 28 bases between the two ends.

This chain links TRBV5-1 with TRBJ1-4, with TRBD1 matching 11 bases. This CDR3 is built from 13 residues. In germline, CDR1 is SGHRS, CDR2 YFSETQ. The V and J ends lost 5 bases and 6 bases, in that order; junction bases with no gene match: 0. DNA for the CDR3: TGCGCCAGCAGGGGACAGGGGGATGAAAAACTGTTTTTT. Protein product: CASRGQGDEKLFF.

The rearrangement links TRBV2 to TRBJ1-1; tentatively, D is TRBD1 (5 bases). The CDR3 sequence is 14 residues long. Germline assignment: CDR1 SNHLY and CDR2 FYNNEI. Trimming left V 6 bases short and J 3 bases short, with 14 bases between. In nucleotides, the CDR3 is TGTGCCAGCAGAGGGACTGGGTGGGACACTGAAGCTTTCTTT. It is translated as CASRGTGWDTEAFF.

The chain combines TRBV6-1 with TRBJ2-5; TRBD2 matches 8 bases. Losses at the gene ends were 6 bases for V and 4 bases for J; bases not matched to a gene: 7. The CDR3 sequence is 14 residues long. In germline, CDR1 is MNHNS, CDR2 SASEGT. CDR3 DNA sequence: TGTGCCAGCAGGCCGCTACTAGCGGCAGAGACCCAGTACTTC. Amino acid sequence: CASRPLLAAETQYF.

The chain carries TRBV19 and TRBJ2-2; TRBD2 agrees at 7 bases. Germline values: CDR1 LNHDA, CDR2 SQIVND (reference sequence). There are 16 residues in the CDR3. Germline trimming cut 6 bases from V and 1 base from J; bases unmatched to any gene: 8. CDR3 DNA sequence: TGTGCCAGTAGCCGTTCCCGGGGGGTGAACACCGGGGAGCTGTTTTTT. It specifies CASSRSRGVNTGELFF.

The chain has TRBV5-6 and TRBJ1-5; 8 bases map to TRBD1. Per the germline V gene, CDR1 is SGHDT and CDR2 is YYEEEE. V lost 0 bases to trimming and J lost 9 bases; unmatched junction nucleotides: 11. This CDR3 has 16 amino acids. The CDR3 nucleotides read TGTGCCAGCAGCTTGGGCGGACAGGGCGCGGGGCGGCCCCAGCATTTT. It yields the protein CASSLGGQGAGRPQHF.

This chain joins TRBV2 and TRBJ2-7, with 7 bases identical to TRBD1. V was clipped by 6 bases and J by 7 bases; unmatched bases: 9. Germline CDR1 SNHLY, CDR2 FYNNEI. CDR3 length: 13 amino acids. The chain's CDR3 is CASRGDSGWEQYF. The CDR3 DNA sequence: TGTGCCAGCAGGGGGGACAGTGGCTGGGAGCAGTACTTC.

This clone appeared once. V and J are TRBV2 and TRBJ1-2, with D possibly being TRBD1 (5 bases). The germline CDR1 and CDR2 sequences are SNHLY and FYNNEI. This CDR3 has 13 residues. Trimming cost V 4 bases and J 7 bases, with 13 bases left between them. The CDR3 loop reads CASSVYWGLGYTF. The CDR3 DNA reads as TGTGCCAGCAGTGTTTATTGGGGCCTTGGCTACACCTTC.

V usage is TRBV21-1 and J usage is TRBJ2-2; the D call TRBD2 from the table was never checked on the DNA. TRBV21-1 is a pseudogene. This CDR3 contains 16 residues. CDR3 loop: CASSKRSCLDTGELFF. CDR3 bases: TGTGCCAGCAGCAAAAGATCCTGTCTAGACACCGGGGAGCTGTTTTTT.

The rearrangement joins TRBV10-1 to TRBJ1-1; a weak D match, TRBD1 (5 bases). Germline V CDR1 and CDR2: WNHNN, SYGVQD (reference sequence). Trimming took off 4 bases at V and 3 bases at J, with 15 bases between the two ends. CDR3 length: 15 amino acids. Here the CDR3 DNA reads TGCGCCAGCAGTGGGCTTGGACACTCGGACACTGAAGCTTTCTTT. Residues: CASSGLGHSDTEAFF.

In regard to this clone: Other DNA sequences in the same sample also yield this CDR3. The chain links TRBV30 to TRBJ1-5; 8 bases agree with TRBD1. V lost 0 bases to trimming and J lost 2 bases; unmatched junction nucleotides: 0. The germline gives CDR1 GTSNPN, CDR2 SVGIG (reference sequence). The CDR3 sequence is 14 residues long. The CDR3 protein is CAWSVDRGNQPQHF. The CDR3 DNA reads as TGTGCCTGGAGTGTGGACAGGGGCAATCAGCCCCAGCATTTT.

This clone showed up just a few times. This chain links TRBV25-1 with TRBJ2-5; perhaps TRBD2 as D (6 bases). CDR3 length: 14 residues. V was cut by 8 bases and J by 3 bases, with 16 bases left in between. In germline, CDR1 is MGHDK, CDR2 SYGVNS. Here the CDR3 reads CASGAGPPKETQYF. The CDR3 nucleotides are TGTGCCAGCGGGGCGGGGCCACCCAAAGAGACCCAGTACTTC.

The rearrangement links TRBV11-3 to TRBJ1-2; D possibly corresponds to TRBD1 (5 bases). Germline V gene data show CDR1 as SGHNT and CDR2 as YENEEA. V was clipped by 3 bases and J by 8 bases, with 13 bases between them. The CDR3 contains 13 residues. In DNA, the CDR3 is TGTGCCAGCAGCTTTGGGGGGTACGTGGGCTACACCTTC. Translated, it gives CASSFGGYVGYTF. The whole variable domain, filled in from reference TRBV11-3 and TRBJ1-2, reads EAGVVQSPRYKIIEKKQPVAFWCNPISGHNTLYWYLQNLGQGPELLIRYENEEAVDDSQLPKDRFSAERLKGVDSTLKIQPAELGDSAVYLCASSFGGYVGYTFGSGTRLTVV.

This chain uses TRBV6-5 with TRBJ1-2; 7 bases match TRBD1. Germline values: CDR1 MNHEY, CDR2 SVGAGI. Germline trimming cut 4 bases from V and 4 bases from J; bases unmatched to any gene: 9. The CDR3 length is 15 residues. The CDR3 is CASSLQGTGGYGYTF. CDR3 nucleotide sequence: TGTGCCAGCAGTTTACAGGGGACTGGAGGCTATGGCTACACCTTC.

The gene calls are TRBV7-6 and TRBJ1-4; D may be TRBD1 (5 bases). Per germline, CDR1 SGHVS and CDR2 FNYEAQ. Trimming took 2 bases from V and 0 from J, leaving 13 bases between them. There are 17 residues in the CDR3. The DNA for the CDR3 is TGTGCCAGCAGCTTATTCTCTCCGACAGCAACTAATGAAAAACTGTTTTTT. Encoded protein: CASSLFSPTATNEKLFF.

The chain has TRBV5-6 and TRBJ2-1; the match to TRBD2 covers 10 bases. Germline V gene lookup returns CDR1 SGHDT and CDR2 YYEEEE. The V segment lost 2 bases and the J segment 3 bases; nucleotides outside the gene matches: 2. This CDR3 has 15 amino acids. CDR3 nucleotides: TGTGCCAGCAGCTTCAGGACTAGCGGCTACAATGAGCAGTTCTTC. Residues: CASSFRTSGYNEQFF.

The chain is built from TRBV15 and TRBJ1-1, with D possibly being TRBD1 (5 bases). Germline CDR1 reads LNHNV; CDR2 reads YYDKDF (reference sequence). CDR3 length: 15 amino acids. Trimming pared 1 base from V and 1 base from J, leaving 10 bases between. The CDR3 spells CATSRAGGKNTEAFF. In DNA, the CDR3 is TGTGCCACCAGCAGAGCGGGGGGGAAGAACACTGAAGCTTTCTTT.

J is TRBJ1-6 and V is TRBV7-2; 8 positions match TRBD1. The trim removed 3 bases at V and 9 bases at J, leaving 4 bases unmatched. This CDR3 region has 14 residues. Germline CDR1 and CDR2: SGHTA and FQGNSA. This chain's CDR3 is CASSFGQGFSPLHF. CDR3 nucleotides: TGTGCCAGCAGCTTCGGACAGGGATTTTCACCCCTCCACTTT.

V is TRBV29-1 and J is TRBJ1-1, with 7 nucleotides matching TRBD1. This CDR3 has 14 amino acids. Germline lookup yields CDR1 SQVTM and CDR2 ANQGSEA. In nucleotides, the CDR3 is TGCAGTGGGGGGTTAGACAGGGAGAACACTGAAGCTTTCTTT. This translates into CSGGLDRENTEAFF.

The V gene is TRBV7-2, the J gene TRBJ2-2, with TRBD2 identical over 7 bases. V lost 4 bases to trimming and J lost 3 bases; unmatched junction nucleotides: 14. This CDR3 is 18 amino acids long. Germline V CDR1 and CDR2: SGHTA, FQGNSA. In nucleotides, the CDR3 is TGTGCCAGCAGCTCCTTGAAGGCCGGGACTACCTACACCGGGGAGCTGTTTTTT. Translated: CASSSLKAGTTYTGELFF.